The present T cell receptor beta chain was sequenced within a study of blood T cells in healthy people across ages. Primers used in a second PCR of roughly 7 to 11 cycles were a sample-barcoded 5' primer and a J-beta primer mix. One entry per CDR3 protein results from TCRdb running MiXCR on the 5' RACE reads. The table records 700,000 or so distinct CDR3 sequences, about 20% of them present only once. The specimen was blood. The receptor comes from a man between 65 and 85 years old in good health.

CDR3 bases: TGTGCCACCAGTGAGGTGGGGAATCAGCCCCAGCATTTT. The encoded protein is CATSEVGNQPQHF. The chain is built from TRBV24-1 and TRBJ1-5; D uncertain. Trimming pared 4 bases from V and 4 bases from J, leaving 7 bases between. The CDR3 spans 13 residues. The germline gives CDR1 KGHDR, CDR2 SFDVKD.